These T cell receptor beta chains were read from a single sample in a study of cytomegalovirus exposure and HLA in healthy donors. TCRdb's table, derived via immunoSEQ multiplex PCR, lists solely in-frame clones and lacks some. Found here are about 110,000 clones, 90% to 96% of them singletons; the top ten hold approximately 0.67%. Source material: PBMCs. The receptors derive from a woman between 18 and 29 years old in good health and CMV-seronegative. The CDR3 runs from the conserved cysteine through the conserved F or W. A D gene is named only where the DNA matches it firmly. The listing skips clone size in some rows; elsewhere it reads once, few, many or a size class.

J gene: TRBJ2-5; clone size: -; D gene: TRBD2; V gene: TRBV9; CDR3 protein: CASSVSGGAVETQYF; CDR3 DNA: TGTGCCAGCAGCGTTAGCGGGGGGGCTGTAGAGACCCAGTACTTC
J gene: TRBJ2-1; clone size: few; D gene: -; V gene: TRBV6-4; CDR3 protein: CASSDEAVSSYNEQFF; CDR3 DNA: TGTGCCAGCAGTGACGAAGCGGTCAGCTCCTACAATGAGCAGTTCTTC
J gene: TRBJ1-2; clone size: -; D gene: -; V gene: TRBV4-3; CDR3 protein: CASSQARSNYGYTF; CDR3 DNA: TGCGCCAGCAGCCAAGCACGGAGTAACTATGGCTACACCTTC
J gene: TRBJ2-7; clone size: -; D gene: TRBD1; V gene: TRBV6-5; CDR3 protein: CASRDRGSSYEQYF; CDR3 DNA: TGTGCCAGCAGGGACAGGGGGTCCTCCTACGAGCAGTACTTC
J gene: TRBJ2-5; clone size: -; D gene: TRBD2; V gene: TRBV5-8; CDR3 protein: CASSGPLAGGLETQYF; CDR3 DNA: TGTGCCAGCAGCGGACCTCTAGCGGGGGGATTGGAGACCCAGTACTTC
J gene: TRBJ2-7; clone size: -; D gene: -; V gene: TRBV5-5; CDR3 protein: CASSFSGSSYEQYF; CDR3 DNA: TGTGCCAGCAGCTTCTCCGGGAGCTCCTACGAGCAGTACTTC
J gene: TRBJ1-5; clone size: -; D gene: -; V gene: TRBV19; CDR3 protein: CASRIGAAGSGSGNQPQHF; CDR3 DNA: TGTGCCAGTAGGATAGGAGCGGCTGGGTCGGGCTCCGGCAATCAGCCCCAGCATTTT
J gene: TRBJ1-1; clone size: -; D gene: TRBD1; V gene: TRBV29-1; CDR3 protein: CSVESPGGRTEAFF; CDR3 DNA: TGCAGCGTTGAATCCCCAGGGGGCAGAACTGAAGCTTTCTTT
J gene: TRBJ2-4; clone size: -; D gene: TRBD2; V gene: TRBV4-2; CDR3 protein: CASSKEAPRERGVAKNIQYF; CDR3 DNA: TGTGCCAGCAGTAAAGAGGCTCCTAGAGAGCGGGGGGTAGCCAAAAACATTCAGTACTTC
J gene: TRBJ1-5; clone size: -; D gene: -; V gene: TRBV6-5; CDR3 protein: CASSQGGNQPQHF; CDR3 DNA: TGTGCCAGCAGCCAGGGTGGCAATCAGCCCCAGCATTTT
J gene: TRBJ1-5; clone size: -; D gene: TRBD1; V gene: TRBV6-5; CDR3 protein: CASRTDREQPQHF; CDR3 DNA: TGTGCCAGCAGAACGGACAGGGAACAACCCCAGCATTTT
J gene: TRBJ2-5; clone size: -; D gene: -; V gene: TRBV28; CDR3 protein: CASSLFRETQYF; CDR3 DNA: TGTGCCAGCAGCCTCTTTCGAGAGACCCAGTACTTC
J gene: TRBJ2-3; clone size: -; D gene: -; V gene: TRBV6-6; CDR3 protein: CASSYEGIPPGQYF; CDR3 DNA: TGTGCCAGCAGTTACGAGGGAATTCCTCCGGGGCAGTATTTT
J gene: TRBJ1-2; clone size: -; D gene: TRBD1; V gene: TRBV9; CDR3 protein: CASSVVTGANYGYTF; CDR3 DNA: TGTGCCAGCAGCGTAGTGACAGGGGCGAACTATGGCTACACCTTC
J gene: TRBJ2-5; clone size: -; D gene: TRBD1; V gene: TRBV7-2; CDR3 protein: CASSARTGTETQYF; CDR3 DNA: TGTGCCAGCAGCGCGAGGACAGGGACTGAGACCCAGTACTTC
J gene: TRBJ2-3; clone size: -; D gene: TRBD2; V gene: TRBV6-1; CDR3 protein: CASSITSGADTQYF; CDR3 DNA: TGTGCCAGCAGTATAACTAGCGGGGCCGATACGCAGTATTTT
J gene: TRBJ1-1; clone size: -; D gene: TRBD1; V gene: TRBV13; CDR3 protein: CASSYDRVGSEAFF; CDR3 DNA: TGTGCCAGCAGCTACGACAGGGTCGGGTCTGAAGCTTTCTTT
J gene: TRBJ2-5; clone size: -; D gene: -; V gene: TRBV6-6; CDR3 protein: CASSYSGNLETQYF; CDR3 DNA: TGTGCCAGCAGTTACTCGGGCAATCTAGAGACCCAGTACTTC
J gene: TRBJ2-7; clone size: -; D gene: -; V gene: TRBV5-8; CDR3 protein: CASTWGRSSYEQYF; CDR3 DNA: TGTGCCAGCACCTGGGGGCGTAGCTCCTACGAGCAGTACTTC
J gene: TRBJ2-1; clone size: once; D gene: -; V gene: TRBV15; CDR3 protein: CATSREGASYNEQFF; CDR3 DNA: TGTGCCACCAGCAGAGAGGGGGCATCCTACAATGAGCAGTTCTTC
J gene: TRBJ2-1; clone size: -; D gene: TRBD1; V gene: TRBV4-1; CDR3 protein: CASSQSLGDRVVDNEQFF; CDR3 DNA: TGCGCCAGCAGCCAGAGCCTCGGGGACAGGGTGGTTGACAATGAGCAGTTCTTC
J gene: TRBJ2-3; clone size: -; D gene: TRBD1; V gene: TRBV28; CDR3 protein: CASGRQGLPDTQYF; CDR3 DNA: TGTGCCAGCGGCCGACAGGGGCTCCCAGATACGCAGTATTTT
J gene: TRBJ2-2; clone size: once; D gene: TRBD1; V gene: TRBV5-5; CDR3 protein: CASSEWTGGSGELFF; CDR3 DNA: TGTGCCAGCAGCGAATGGACAGGGGGCAGCGGGGAGCTGTTTTTT
J gene: TRBJ1-2; clone size: -; D gene: -; V gene: TRBV7-9; CDR3 protein: CASSSPGQSNYGYTF; CDR3 DNA: TGTGCCAGCAGCAGCCCGGGACAATCTAACTATGGCTACACCTTC
J gene: TRBJ2-2; clone size: -; D gene: -; V gene: TRBV19; CDR3 protein: CATAGNANTGELFF; CDR3 DNA: TGTGCCACCGCAGGGAATGCCAACACCGGGGAGCTGTTTTTT
J gene: TRBJ2-7; clone size: -; D gene: -; V gene: TRBV28; CDR3 protein: CASEDSGYEQYF; CDR3 DNA: TGTGCCAGCGAAGACAGTGGATACGAGCAGTACTTC
J gene: TRBJ2-1; clone size: -; D gene: TRBD2; V gene: TRBV4-1; CDR3 protein: CASSPSAGGYNEQFF; CDR3 DNA: TGCGCCAGCAGCCCTTCAGCGGGGGGTTACAATGAGCAGTTCTTC
J gene: TRBJ2-1; clone size: -; D gene: TRBD1; V gene: TRBV7-3; CDR3 protein: CASSSRTGMDEQFF; CDR3 DNA: TGTGCCAGCAGCTCCCGGACAGGGATGGATGAGCAGTTCTTC
J gene: TRBJ2-1; clone size: -; D gene: TRBD2; V gene: TRBV14; CDR3 protein: CASSLLTGTKLFF; CDR3 DNA: TGTGCCAGCAGCCTGCTTACCGGGACTAAGCTGTTCTTC
J gene: TRBJ1-6; clone size: -; D gene: -; V gene: TRBV19; CDR3 protein: CASSIEPPSSYNSPLHF; CDR3 DNA: TGTGCCAGTAGTATTGAACCCCCGAGCTCCTATAATTCACCCCTCCACTTT
J gene: TRBJ2-5; clone size: -; D gene: TRBD1; V gene: TRBV29-1; CDR3 protein: CSADGTGGPRQYF; CDR3 DNA: TGCAGCGCCGACGGGACAGGGGGCCCCAGGCAGTACTTC
J gene: TRBJ1-6; clone size: -; D gene: TRBD1; V gene: TRBV9; CDR3 protein: CASSAGQLNSPLHF; CDR3 DNA: TGTGCCAGCAGCGCGGGACAGCTGAATTCACCCCTCCACTTT
J gene: TRBJ1-5; clone size: once; D gene: -; V gene: TRBV28; CDR3 protein: CASSLQGGPQHF; CDR3 DNA: TGTGCCAGCAGTCTCCAGGGTGGGCCCCAGCATTTT
J gene: TRBJ2-3; clone size: -; D gene: TRBD2; V gene: TRBV5-1; CDR3 protein: CASSLALAGVADTQYF; CDR3 DNA: TGCGCCAGCAGCTTGGCGCTAGCGGGGGTCGCAGATACGCAGTATTTT
J gene: TRBJ2-7; clone size: -; D gene: TRBD1; V gene: TRBV7-6; CDR3 protein: CASSLWDSYEQYF; CDR3 DNA: TGTGCCAGCAGCTTATGGGACAGCTACGAGCAGTACTTC
J gene: TRBJ2-3; clone size: -; D gene: TRBD2; V gene: TRBV13; CDR3 protein: CASSFELLAPDTQYF; CDR3 DNA: TGTGCCAGCAGCTTTGAACTACTAGCGCCAGATACGCAGTATTTT
J gene: TRBJ2-1; clone size: -; D gene: TRBD2; V gene: TRBV9; CDR3 protein: CASSINSGGPPYNEQFF; CDR3 DNA: TGTGCCAGCAGCATCAATAGCGGGGGGCCGCCCTACAATGAGCAGTTCTTC
J gene: TRBJ1-1; clone size: -; D gene: TRBD1; V gene: TRBV7-9; CDR3 protein: CASSLSGGANTEAFF; CDR3 DNA: TGTGCCAGCAGCTTGTCAGGGGGCGCCAACACTGAAGCTTTCTTT
J gene: TRBJ1-6; clone size: -; D gene: -; V gene: TRBV4-1; CDR3 protein: CASSQAWTLSSYNSPLHF; CDR3 DNA: TGCGCCAGCAGCCAAGCGTGGACACTGAGCTCCTATAATTCACCCCTCCACTTT
J gene: TRBJ1-2; clone size: -; D gene: -; V gene: TRBV5-6; CDR3 protein: CASSLDAAADGYTF; CDR3 DNA: TGTGCCAGCAGCTTGGACGCGGCCGCCGATGGCTACACCTTC
J gene: TRBJ1-2; clone size: -; D gene: -; V gene: TRBV28; CDR3 protein: CASNGGAFYGYTF; CDR3 DNA: TGTGCCAGCAATGGGGGGGCCTTCTATGGCTACACCTTC
J gene: TRBJ1-2; clone size: -; D gene: -; V gene: TRBV7-9; CDR3 protein: CASSLAHLQGDGGYTF; CDR3 DNA: TGTGCCAGCAGCTTAGCCCATTTACAAGGGGATGGTGGCTACACCTTC
J gene: TRBJ2-5; clone size: -; D gene: TRBD1; V gene: TRBV29-1; CDR3 protein: CSVEVNAGTGNQETQYF; CDR3 DNA: TGCAGCGTCGAAGTTAACGCCGGGACAGGGAACCAAGAGACCCAGTACTTC
J gene: TRBJ2-5; clone size: -; D gene: -; V gene: TRBV19; CDR3 protein: CASSILAGQETQYF; CDR3 DNA: TGTGCCAGTAGTATCCTCGCGGGGCAAGAGACCCAGTACTTC
J gene: TRBJ1-1; clone size: -; D gene: TRBD1; V gene: TRBV7-8; CDR3 protein: CASSRKDRGDTEAFF; CDR3 DNA: TGTGCCAGCAGCCGCAAAGACAGGGGTGACACTGAAGCTTTCTTT
J gene: TRBJ2-7; clone size: once; D gene: -; V gene: TRBV10-1; CDR3 protein: CASTPTSSYEQYF; CDR3 DNA: TGCGCCAGCACCCCCACGAGCTCCTACGAGCAGTACTTC
J gene: TRBJ2-3; clone size: -; D gene: -; V gene: TRBV4-2; CDR3 protein: CASSQDRGVKDTQYF; CDR3 DNA: TGTGCCAGCAGCCAAGATCGCGGGGTTAAAGATACGCAGTATTTT
J gene: TRBJ1-4; clone size: -; D gene: TRBD1; V gene: TRBV18; CDR3 protein: CASSPSLLATRRQGSLTTNEKLFF; CDR3 DNA: TGTGCCAGCTCACCATCCCTCTTGGCTACGCGCAGACAGGGCTCACTAACAACTAATGAAAAACTGTTTTTT
J gene: TRBJ2-7; clone size: -; D gene: TRBD1; V gene: TRBV5-5; CDR3 protein: CASSRQGSYEQYF; CDR3 DNA: TGTGCCAGCAGCCGACAGGGCTCCTACGAGCAGTACTTC